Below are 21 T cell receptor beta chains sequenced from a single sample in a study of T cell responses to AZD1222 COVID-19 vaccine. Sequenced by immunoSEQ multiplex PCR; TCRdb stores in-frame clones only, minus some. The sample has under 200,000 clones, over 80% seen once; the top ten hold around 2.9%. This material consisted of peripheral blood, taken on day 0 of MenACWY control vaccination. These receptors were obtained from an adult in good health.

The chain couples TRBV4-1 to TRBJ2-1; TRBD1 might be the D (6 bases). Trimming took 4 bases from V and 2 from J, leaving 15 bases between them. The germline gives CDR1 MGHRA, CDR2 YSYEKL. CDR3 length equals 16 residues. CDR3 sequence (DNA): TGCGCCAGCAGCCGACACAATACAGGGACCTACAATGAGCAGTTCTTC. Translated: CASSRHNTGTYNEQFF.

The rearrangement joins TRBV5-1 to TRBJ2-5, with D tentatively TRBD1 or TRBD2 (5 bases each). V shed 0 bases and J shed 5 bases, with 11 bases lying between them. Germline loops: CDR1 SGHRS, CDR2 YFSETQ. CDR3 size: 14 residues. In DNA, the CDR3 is TGCGCCAGCAGCTTGGTCGGGACGGGGGAGACCCAGTACTTC. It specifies CASSLVGTGETQYF.

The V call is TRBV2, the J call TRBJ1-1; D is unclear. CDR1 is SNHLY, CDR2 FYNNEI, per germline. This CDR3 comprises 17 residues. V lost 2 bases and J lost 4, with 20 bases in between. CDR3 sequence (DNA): TGTGCCAGCAGTGAAAGAGACGGAGGTTTCCGGCGCACTGAAGCTTTCTTT. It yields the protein CASSERDGGFRRTEAFF.

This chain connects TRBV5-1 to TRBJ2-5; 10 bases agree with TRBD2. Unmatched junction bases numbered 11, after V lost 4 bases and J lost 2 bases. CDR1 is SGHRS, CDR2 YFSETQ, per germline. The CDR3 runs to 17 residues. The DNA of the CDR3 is TGCGCCAGCAGCCCGGGAGGGCTAGCGGGGGTTCAAGAGACCCAGTACTTC. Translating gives CASSPGGLAGVQETQYF.

The CDR3 DNA reads TGTGCCAGCAGTCCCCCCCAGGGCTTAAACTATGGCTACACCTTC. The encoded protein is CASSPPQGLNYGYTF. V gene TRBV28 combines with J gene TRBJ1-2, with TRBD1 as a possible D gene (5 bases). Trimming removed 5 bases at V and 2 bases at J, with 15 bases between. This CDR3 is 15 amino acids long. Germline-derived CDR1 and CDR2 are MDHEN and SYDVKM.

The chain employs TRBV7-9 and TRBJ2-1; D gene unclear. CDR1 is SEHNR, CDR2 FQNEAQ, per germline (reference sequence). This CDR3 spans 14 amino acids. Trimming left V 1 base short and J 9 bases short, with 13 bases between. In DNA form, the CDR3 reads TGTGCCAGCAGCTTAGTAGTCGGCCGAGGTGAGCAGTTCTTC. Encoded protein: CASSLVVGRGEQFF.

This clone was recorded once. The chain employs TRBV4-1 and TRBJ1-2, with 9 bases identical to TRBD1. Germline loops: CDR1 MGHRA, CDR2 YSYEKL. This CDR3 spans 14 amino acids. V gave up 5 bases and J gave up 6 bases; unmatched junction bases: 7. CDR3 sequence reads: CASSAQGARDGYTF. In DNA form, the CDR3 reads TGCGCCAGCAGCGCACAGGGGGCAAGGGATGGCTACACCTTC.

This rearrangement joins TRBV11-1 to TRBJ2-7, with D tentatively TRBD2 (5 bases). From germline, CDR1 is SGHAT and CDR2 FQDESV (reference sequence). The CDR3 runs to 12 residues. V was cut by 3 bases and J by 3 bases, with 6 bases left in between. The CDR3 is CASSFRDYEQYF. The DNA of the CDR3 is TGTGCCAGCAGCTTCCGGGACTACGAGCAGTACTTC.

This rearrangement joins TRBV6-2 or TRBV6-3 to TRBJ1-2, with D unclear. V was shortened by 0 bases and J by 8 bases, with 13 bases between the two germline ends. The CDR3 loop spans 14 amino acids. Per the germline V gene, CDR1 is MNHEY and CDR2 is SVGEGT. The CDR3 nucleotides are TGTGCCAGCAGTTACTCAAGGCAGTTCCTAGGCTACACCTTC. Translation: CASSYSRQFLGYTF.

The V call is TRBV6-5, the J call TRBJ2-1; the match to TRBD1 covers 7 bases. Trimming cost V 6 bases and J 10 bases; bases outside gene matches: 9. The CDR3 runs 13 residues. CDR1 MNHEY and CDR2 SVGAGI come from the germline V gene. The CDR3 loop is CASRIRQGREQFF. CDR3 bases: TGTGCCAGCAGAATACGACAGGGTCGAGAGCAGTTCTTC.

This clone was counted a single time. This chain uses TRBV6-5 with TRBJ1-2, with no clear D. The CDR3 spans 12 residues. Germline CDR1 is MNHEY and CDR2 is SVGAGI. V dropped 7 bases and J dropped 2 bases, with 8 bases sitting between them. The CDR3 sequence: CASKDFNYGYTF. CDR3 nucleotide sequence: TGTGCCAGCAAGGACTTCAACTATGGCTACACCTTC.

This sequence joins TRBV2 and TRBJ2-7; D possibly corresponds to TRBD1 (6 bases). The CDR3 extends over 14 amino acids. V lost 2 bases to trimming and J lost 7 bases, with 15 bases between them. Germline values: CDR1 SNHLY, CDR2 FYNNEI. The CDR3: CASSETQGRGEQYF. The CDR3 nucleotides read TGTGCCAGCAGTGAAACGCAGGGGAGAGGGGAGCAGTACTTC.

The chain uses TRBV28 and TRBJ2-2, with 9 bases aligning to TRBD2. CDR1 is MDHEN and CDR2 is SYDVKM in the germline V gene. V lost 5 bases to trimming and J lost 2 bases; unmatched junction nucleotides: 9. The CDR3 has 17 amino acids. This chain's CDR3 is CASSATSGWDNTGELFF. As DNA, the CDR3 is TGTGCCAGCAGTGCAACTAGCGGGTGGGATAACACCGGGGAGCTGTTTTTT.

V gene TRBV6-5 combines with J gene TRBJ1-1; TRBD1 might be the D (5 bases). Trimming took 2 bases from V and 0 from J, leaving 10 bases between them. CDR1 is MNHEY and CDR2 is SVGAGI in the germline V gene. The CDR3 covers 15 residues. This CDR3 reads CASSYGAGLNTEAFF. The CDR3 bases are TGTGCCAGCAGTTACGGGGCAGGATTGAACACTGAAGCTTTCTTT.

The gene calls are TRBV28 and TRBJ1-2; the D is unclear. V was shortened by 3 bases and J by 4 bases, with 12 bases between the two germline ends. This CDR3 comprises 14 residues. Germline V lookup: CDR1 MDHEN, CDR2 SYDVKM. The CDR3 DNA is TGTGCCAGCAGTTTCCCGCAGACCTCCTATGGCTACACCTTC. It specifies CASSFPQTSYGYTF.

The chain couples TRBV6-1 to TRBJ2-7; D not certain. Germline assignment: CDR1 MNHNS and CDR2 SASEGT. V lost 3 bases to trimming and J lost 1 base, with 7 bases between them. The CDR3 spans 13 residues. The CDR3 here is CASSEAASYEQYF. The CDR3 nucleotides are TGTGCCAGCAGTGAGGCTGCGTCCTACGAGCAGTACTTC.

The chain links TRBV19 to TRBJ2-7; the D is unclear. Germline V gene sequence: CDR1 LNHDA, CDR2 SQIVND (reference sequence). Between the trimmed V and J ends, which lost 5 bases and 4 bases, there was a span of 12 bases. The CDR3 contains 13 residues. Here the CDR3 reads CASSWQVSYEQYF. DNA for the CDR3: TGTGCCAGTAGTTGGCAAGTTTCTTACGAGCAGTACTTC. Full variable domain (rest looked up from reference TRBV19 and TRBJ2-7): DGGITQSPKYLFRKEGQNVTLSCEQNLNHDAMYWYRQDPGQGLRLIYYSQIVNDFQKGDIAEGYSVSREKKESFPLTVTSAQKNPTAFYLCASSWQVSYEQYFGPGTRLTVT.

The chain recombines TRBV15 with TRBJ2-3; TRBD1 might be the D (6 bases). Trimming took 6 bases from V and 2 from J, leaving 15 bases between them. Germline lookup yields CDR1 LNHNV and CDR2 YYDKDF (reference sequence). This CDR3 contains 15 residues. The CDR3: CATRGNRASTDTQYF. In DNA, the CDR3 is TGTGCCACCAGGGGAAACAGGGCCTCCACAGATACGCAGTATTTT.

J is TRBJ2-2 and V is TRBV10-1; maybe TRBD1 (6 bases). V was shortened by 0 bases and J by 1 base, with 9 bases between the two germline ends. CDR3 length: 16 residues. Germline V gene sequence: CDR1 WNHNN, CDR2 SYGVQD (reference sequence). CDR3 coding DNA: TGCGCCAGCAGTGAGTCGGGGGCAGGGAACACCGGGGAGCTGTTTTTT. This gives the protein CASSESGAGNTGELFF.

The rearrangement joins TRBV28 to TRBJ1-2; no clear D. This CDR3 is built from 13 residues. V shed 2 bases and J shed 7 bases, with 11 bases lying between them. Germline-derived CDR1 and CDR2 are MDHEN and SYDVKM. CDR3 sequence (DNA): TGTGCCAGCAGTTTAGGGCAATTCTTTGGCTACACCTTC. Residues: CASSLGQFFGYTF.

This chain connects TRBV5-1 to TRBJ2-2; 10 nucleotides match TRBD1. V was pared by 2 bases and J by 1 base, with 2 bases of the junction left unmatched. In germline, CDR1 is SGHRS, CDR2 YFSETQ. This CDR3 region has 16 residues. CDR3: CASSLGDRGNTGELFF. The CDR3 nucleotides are TGCGCCAGCAGCTTAGGGGACAGGGGGAACACCGGGGAGCTGTTTTTT. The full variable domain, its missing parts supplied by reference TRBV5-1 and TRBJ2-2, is KAGVTQTPRYLIKTRGQQVTLSCSPISGHRSVSWYQQTPGQGLQFLFEYFSETQRNKGNFPGRFSGRQFSNSRSEMNVSTLELGDSALYLCASSLGDRGNTGELFFGEGSRLTVL.